The entry that follows covers one T cell receptor beta chain sequence. The clone's antigen remains unknown. Base qualities are missing; no much larger clone stands one base away. Participants in the prospective study were aged 18 to 89 years, lived in under 30 United States geographic areas, and enrolled through a virtual design. To assign participants to cohorts, the prospective study relied on clinical history that participants themselves reported in a screening survey and a study questionnaire. ImmuneRACE Cohort 3 recovered participants were defined by two consecutive negative NP/OP PCR tests, healthcare professional clearance, or symptom resolution. In the prospective study, mobile phlebotomists collected whole blood, serum and a nasopharyngeal or oropharyngeal swab from each participant. Additional blood draws and questionnaires over a 2-month period could optionally be provided by prospective study participants. Prospective study blood samples were shipped either frozen or at room temperature before DNA extraction.

The sample comes from a study of blood T cell repertoires in COVID-19 (TCRdb year 2020). With respect to the entire study: Samples from collaborators originated in the United States, Italy and Spain and spanned both the acute and convalescent phases of COVID-19. HLA class I and class II types, where available, came from metadata supplied by the sample provider rather than from assay-based typing. Subjects who had been exposed to COVID-19, were actively infected with it, or had recovered from it provided the deeply sampled blood TCRbeta repertoires that made up the dataset. The prospective study material was composed of cDNA or gDNA derived from T cells, B-cell-depleted T cells, or PBMCs. The samples were drawn from the first 160 participants of the ongoing ImmuneRACE study and from some 1,300 subjects provided by 6 global collaborators. Nearly every sample came with metadata listing a de-identified subject ID, COVID-19 status, age in years and sex. A freely available public database, intended as a resource for researchers studying the immune response to SARS-CoV-2, is where the repertoires were released. Beyond this particular receptor, the publication reports: Clinical and demographic metadata were provided uncurated, with the amount varying by source and participant.

Taken from the germline V gene, the CDR1 and CDR2 loops are SGDLS and YYNGEE. The CDR3 contains 15 residues, cysteine and phenylalanine counted. This entry keeps only the CDR3 DNA: 45 bases, framed from base 1. V loses 4 bases at its end and J loses 1 base; junction bases beyond the gene matches: 3. The immunoSEQ Assay, a bias-controlled multiplex PCR, was used to amplify TCRbeta CDR3 regions from genomic DNA. In the original analysis: Within the assay, amplification of reference gene primers was used to estimate how many nucleated cells each sample contained. Sequence reads were collapsed and filtered to measure the absolute abundance of every unique TCRbeta CDR3 rearrangement. For each sample, productive Simpson clonality was calculated as the square root of Simpson's diversity index over productive rearrangements. TCRdb holds this immuneACCESS table with in-frame rearrangements only. Some clones are missing; in checked studies, unresolved V genes explain under half, and the rest has no known cause. V and J calls and clone size are given by that table; D and trimming were obtained from the DNA. This sample holds 490,000 or so clones; 70% to 90% were observed only once. Roughly 8% of the sample rests with the top ten.

Here the chain combines TRBV9 and TRBJ1-4, and TRBD1 aligns with 8 junction nucleotides. This clonotype was sampled from a woman aged 55-70 years who had recovered from COVID-19. Specimen: PBMCs or T cells enriched from blood (not recorded which). Read as DNA, the sequence is TGTGCCAGCAGCATCGGACAGGGAACTAATGAAAAACTGTTTTTT. Translated, this is CASSIGQGTNEKLFF. Extended through the reference TRBV9 and TRBJ1-4 proteins, this CDR3 yields the full variable domain: DSGVTQTPKHLITATGQRVTLRCSPRSGDLSVYWYQQSLDQGLQFLIQYYNGEERAKGNILERFSAQQFPDLHSELNLSSLELGDSALYFCASSIGQGTNEKLFFGSGTQLSVL.